Here is one T cell receptor beta chain with its context. Its cognate antigen is unknown. V dropped 1 base and J dropped 6; count of bases not matched to a gene: 6. In germline, CDR1 is SGHRS, CDR2 YFSETQ. The CDR3 is 16 amino acids. The sample originates from a study of TIL therapy for anti-PD-1-resistant metastatic lung cancer. At the level of the study: Progressing patients received lymphodepletion, expanded TIL infusion and IL-2. Most patients had lung adenocarcinoma.

Time point specified: pre-treatment sample, taken before nivolumab and TIL therapy. The immunoSEQ assay was v3. Survey-level samples got roughly 1.9 million read pairs; deep-level samples got 5-6 million. The method was immunoSEQ multiplex PCR; TCRdb's version includes in-frame clones alone and lacks a portion of them. The sample lists some 57,000 clones; roughly 84% were seen once. Whole-study findings and limits: This highly selected cohort may not generalize to typical lung cancer patients.

The sequenced sample was blood, obtained at baseline. The TCR sequence derives from a person aged 25 to 85 with non-small cell lung cancer. This chain uses TRBV5-1 with TRBJ1-6; the match to TRBD1 covers 8 bases. CDR3 bases: TGCGCCAGCAGCTTGCGGACAGGGAGCGGTAATTCACCCCTCCACTTT. Amino acid sequence: CASSLRTGSGNSPLHF. Complete variable domain (other parts from reference TRBV5-1 and TRBJ1-6): KAGVTQTPRYLIKTRGQQVTLSCSPISGHRSVSWYQQTPGQGLQFLFEYFSETQRNKGNFPGRFSGRQFSNSRSEMNVSTLELGDSALYLCASSLRTGSGNSPLHFGNGTRLTVT.